This T cell receptor beta chain was recovered during a study of T cell responses to AZD1222 COVID-19 vaccine. Overall study results and limits: Repertoires were obtained solely post-peak T cell response. Females made up more of the donors, who were largely white British, and clonal diversity may have come out too low. Among those given AZD1222, only five to seven were seropositive at baseline. Nearly half of the spike-specific TCRs reportedly recognize variant regions that carry no mutations.

On this clone itself: What it binds is unknown.

The data were produced by immunoSEQ multiplex PCR, yet TCRdb's version contains in-frame clones alone and is incomplete. The sample carries more than 150,000 clones, around 90% recorded once. The CDR3 has 17 amino acids. After removal of 4 bases from V and 5 bases from J, the junction contained 11 bases not matched to a gene. J is TRBJ1-4 and V is TRBV23-1; 9 nucleotides line up with TRBD1. TRBV23-1 is given ORF status, its function remaining uncertain. The clonotype was recovered from an adult who received the AZD1222 COVID-19 vaccine. The material was peripheral blood, obtained 28 days after the second AZD1222 dose. DNA of the CDR3: TGCGCCAGCAGTCTGTCCCGGGACAGGGCCAGCAATGAAAAACTGTTTTTT. This encodes CASSLSRDRASNEKLFF.